This T cell receptor beta chain was found in a study of blood T cell repertoires in COVID-19. In the study's own analysis: Amplification from reference gene primers served as the basis for estimated nucleated cell counts. Sequenced by immunoSEQ multiplex PCR; TCRdb stores in-frame clones only, minus some. For V, J and clone size, that table is used; D and trimming come from the DNA. The data hold under 200,000 clones, with about 80% observed a single time. This clone occurred a few times. The CDR3 runs 13 residues. V shed 4 bases and J 4 bases; nucleotides not matched to a gene: 3. Germline CDR1 is MRHNA and CDR2 is SNTAGT. Participant reports of clinical history set cohort assignment.

This TCR derives from a woman between 55 and 75 years old who had recovered from COVID-19. Sequenced material: PBMCs or T cells enriched from blood (not recorded which). This rearrangement joins TRBV6-4 to TRBJ1-1; 7 bases map to TRBD1. In DNA, the CDR3 is TGTGCCAGCAGTGCGACAGGGACCACTGAAGCTTTCTTT. Translation gives CASSATGTTEAFF.